The 3 T cell receptor beta chains in this list originate from one sample, sequenced in a study of T cells in Graves' hyperthyroidism and ophthalmopathy. Amplification of TCR beta CDR3 regions used RNA as the template. HTBI primers were used for first-round RT-PCR of the TCR CDR3. TCRdb used MiXCR to reprocess the multiplex PCR reads, holding one entry per CDR3 protein. The sample includes a few hundred thousand distinct CDR3 sequences, about 15% seen only once; the top ten take about 7%. The sequenced material came from blood. The receptor source for this set is a woman in her twenties or thirties with Graves' hyperthyroidism.

Many counts were recorded for this clonotype. V is TRBV7-9 and J is TRBJ2-7; D uncertain. The CDR3 is 13 residues long. The V gene lost 5 bases and the J gene lost 4 bases, with 12 bases spanning the gap. Germline CDR1 SEHNR, CDR2 FQNEAQ (reference sequence). The CDR3 loop is CASSHTDGYEQYF. Here the CDR3 DNA reads TGTGCCAGCAGCCACACCGACGGGTACGAGCAGTACTTC.

This clonotype was seen a few times. The chain carries TRBV2 and TRBJ1-2; D is possibly TRBD1 (6 bases). Deletions cut 7 bases from V and 3 bases from J, with 12 bases between. Germline CDR1 is SNHLY and CDR2 is FYNNEI. The CDR3 contains 13 residues. This CDR3 reads CASNSDSHYGYTF. CDR3 nucleotide sequence: TGTGCCAGCAATTCGGACAGCCACTATGGCTACACCTTC.

Only a few counts were recorded for this clonotype. The chain joins TRBV6-1 to TRBJ2-3; 11 nucleotides line up with TRBD2. Trimming removed 1 base from V and 3 bases from J; junction bases left unmatched: 15. From germline, CDR1 is MNHNS and CDR2 SASEGT. This CDR3 has 20 amino acids. The CDR3 spells CASSEGNSGRALSVTDTQYF. The CDR3 DNA reads as TGTGCCAGCAGTGAAGGGAATAGCGGGAGGGCCCTAAGTGTGACAGATACGCAGTATTTT.